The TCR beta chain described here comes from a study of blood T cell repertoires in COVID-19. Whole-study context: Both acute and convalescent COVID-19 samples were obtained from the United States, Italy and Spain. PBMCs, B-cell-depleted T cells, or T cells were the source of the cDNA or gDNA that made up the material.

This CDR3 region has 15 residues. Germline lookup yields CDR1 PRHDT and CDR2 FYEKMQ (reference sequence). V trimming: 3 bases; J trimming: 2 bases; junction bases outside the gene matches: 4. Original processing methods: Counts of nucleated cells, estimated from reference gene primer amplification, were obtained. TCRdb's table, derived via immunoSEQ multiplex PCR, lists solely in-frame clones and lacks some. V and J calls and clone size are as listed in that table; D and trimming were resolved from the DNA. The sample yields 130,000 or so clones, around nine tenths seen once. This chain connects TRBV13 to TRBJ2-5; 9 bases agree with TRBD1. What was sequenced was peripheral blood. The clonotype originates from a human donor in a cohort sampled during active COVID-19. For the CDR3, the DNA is TGTGCCAGCAGCTTTTGGGACAGGGATCAAGAGACCCAGTACTTC. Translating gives CASSFWDRDQETQYF.